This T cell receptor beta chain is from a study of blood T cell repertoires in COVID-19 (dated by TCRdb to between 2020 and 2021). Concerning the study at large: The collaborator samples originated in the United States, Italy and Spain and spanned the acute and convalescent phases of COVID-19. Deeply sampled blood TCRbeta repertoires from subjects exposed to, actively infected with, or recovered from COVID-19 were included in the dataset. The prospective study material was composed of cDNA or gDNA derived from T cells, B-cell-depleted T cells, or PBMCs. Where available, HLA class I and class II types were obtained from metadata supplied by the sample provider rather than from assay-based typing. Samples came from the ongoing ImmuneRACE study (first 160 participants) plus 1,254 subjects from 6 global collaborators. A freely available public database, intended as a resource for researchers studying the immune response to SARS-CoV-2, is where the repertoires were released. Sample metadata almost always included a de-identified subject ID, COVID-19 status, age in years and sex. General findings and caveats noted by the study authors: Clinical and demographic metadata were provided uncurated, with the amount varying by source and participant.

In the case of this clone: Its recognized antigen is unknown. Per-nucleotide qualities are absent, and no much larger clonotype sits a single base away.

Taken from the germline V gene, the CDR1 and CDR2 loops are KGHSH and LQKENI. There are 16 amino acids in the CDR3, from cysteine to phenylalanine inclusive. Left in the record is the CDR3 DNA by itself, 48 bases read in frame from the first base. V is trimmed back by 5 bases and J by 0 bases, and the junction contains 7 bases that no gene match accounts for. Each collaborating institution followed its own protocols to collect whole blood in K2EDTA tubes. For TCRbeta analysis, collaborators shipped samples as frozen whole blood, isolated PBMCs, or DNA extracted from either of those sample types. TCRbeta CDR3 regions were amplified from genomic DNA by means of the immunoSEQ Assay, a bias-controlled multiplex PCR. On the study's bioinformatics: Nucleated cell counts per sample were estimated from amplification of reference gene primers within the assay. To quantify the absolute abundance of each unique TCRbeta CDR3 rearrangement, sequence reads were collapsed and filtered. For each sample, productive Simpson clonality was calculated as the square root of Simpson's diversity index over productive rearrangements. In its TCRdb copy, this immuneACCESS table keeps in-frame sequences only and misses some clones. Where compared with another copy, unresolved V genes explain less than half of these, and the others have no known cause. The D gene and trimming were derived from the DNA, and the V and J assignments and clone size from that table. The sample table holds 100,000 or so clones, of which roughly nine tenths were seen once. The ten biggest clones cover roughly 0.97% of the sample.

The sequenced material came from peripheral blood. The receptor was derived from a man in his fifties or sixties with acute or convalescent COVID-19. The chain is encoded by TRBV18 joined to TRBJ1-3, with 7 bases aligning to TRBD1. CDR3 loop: CASSVKTGSSGNTIYF. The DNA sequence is TGTGCCAGCTCAGTCAAGACAGGGAGCTCTGGAAACACCATATATTTT.